The present TCR beta chain was sequenced within a study of blood T cell repertoires in COVID-19. Whole-study context: Samples representing acute and convalescent COVID-19 were sourced from the United States, Italy and Spain. The cDNA or gDNA used as material had been derived from T cells, B-cell-depleted T cells, or PBMCs.

Germline assignment: CDR1 MNHEY and CDR2 SVGAGI. This CDR3 is built from 16 residues. The V end was cut by 0 bases, the J end by 7 bases, with 18 bases between. The protocol was immunoSEQ multiplex PCR, while the TCRdb copy is restricted to in-frame clones and leaves out a portion. The table lists some 700,000 clones, about 87% of them singletons, with roughly 0.26% in the top ten. The chain combines TRBV6-5 with TRBJ1-2, with TRBD1 as a possible D gene (5 bases). The source of this sequence is a woman aged 18-29 years with acute or convalescent COVID-19. Specimen: peripheral blood. This CDR3 is CASSYSGWTSLSGYTF. The CDR3 DNA sequence: TGTGCCAGCAGTTACTCGGGGTGGACAAGTCTCTCTGGCTACACCTTC.